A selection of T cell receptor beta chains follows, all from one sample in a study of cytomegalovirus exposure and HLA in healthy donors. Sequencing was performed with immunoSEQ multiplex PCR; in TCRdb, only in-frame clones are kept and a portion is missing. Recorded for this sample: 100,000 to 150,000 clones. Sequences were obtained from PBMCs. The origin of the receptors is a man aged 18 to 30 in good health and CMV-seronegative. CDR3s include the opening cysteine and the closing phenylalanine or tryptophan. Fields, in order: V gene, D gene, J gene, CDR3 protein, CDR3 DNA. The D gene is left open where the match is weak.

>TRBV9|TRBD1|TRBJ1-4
CASSPEDRVITNEKLFF
TGTGCCAGCAGCCCAGAGGACAGGGTGATTACTAATGAAAAACTGTTTTTT
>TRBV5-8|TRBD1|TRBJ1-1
CASSSGQGASRVTEAFF
TGTGCCAGCAGCTCGGGACAGGGGGCATCGCGAGTCACTGAAGCTTTCTTT
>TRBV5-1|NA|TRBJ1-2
CASSSTVSYGYTF
TGCGCCAGCAGCTCGACAGTTTCTTATGGCTACACCTTC
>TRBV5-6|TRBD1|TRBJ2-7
CASKGQDSYEQYF
TGTGCCAGCAAAGGACAGGACTCCTACGAGCAGTACTTC
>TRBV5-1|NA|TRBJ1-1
CASTLASGAAEAFF
TGCGCCAGCACCCTCGCGAGCGGGGCCGCTGAAGCTTTCTTT
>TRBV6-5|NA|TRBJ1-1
CASSYDRLNTEAFF
TGTGCCAGCAGTTATGACAGACTGAACACTGAAGCTTTCTTT
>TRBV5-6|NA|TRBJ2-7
CASSFRGFHEQYF
TGTGCCAGCAGCTTTCGGGGTTTCCACGAGCAGTACTTC
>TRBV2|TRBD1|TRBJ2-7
CASSGQGQGYEQYF
TGTGCCAGCAGTGGACAGGGGCAGGGTTACGAGCAGTACTTC
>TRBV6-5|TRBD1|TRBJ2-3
CASSYFGQGTDTQYF
TGTGCCAGCAGTTACTTTGGACAGGGCACAGATACGCAGTATTTT
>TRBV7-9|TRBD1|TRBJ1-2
CASSLASGTGYYGYTF
TGTGCCAGCAGCTTAGCTTCCGGGACAGGGTACTATGGCTACACCTTC